The 19 T cell receptor beta chains in this list originate from one sample, sequenced in a study of blood T cells in healthy people across ages. Sample-barcoded 5' priming and a J-beta primer mix drove a second PCR of 7 to 11 cycles. From the 5' RACE reads, TCRdb called clonotypes with MiXCR, one entry per CDR3 protein. The sample lists about 1.4 million distinct CDR3 sequences; approximately 59% were seen once. Sequenced sample: blood. Receptors were obtained from a young man in good health.

Of note for this clonotype: A read error may explain this, as a much larger clone is one base away. This sequence joins TRBV10-1 and TRBJ2-1; D may be TRBD1 or TRBD2 (5 bases each). Germline V gene data show CDR1 as WNHNN and CDR2 as SYGVQD (reference sequence). This CDR3 contains 13 residues. The CDR3: CTSSEGPYNEQFF. The CDR3 coding sequence is TGCACCAGCAGCGAGGGACCATACAATGAGCAGTTCTTC.

The table lists this clonotype with a few counts. This may stem from a read error, because a much larger clone lies one nucleotide away. This sequence joins TRBV20-1 and TRBJ2-7; D remains unclear. This CDR3 spans 12 amino acids. Trimming removed 3 bases at V and 0 bases at J, with 6 bases between. Germline lookup yields CDR1 DFQATT and CDR2 SNEGSKA (reference sequence). CDR3 region: CSASGYSYEQYF. The CDR3 DNA is TGCAGTGCTAGCGGATACTCCTACGAGCAGTACTTC.

The chain recombines TRBV6-4 with TRBJ1-6; the match to TRBD1 covers 10 bases. Germline V gene data show CDR1 as MRHNA and CDR2 as SNTAGT. This CDR3 region has 15 residues. With V trimmed by 2 bases and J by 10 bases, 5 bases remained unmatched. The CDR3 protein is CASSDHPTGGSPLHF. CDR3 DNA sequence: TGTGCCAGCAGTGACCATCCGACAGGGGGCTCACCCCTCCACTTT.

V and J are TRBV12-3 or TRBV12-4 and TRBJ1-1, with TRBD1 matching 7 bases. J gave up 2 bases and V 7 bases, and 7 bases lay outside the gene matches. The CDR3 covers 14 residues. The DNA of the CDR3 is TGTGCCAGCAATACAGGGGTCGAAAACACTGAAGCTTTCTTT. This encodes CASNTGVENTEAFF.

The sample holds a few counts of this clonotype. This may stem from a read error, because a much larger clone lies one nucleotide away. V and J are TRBV3-1 and TRBJ1-2; D gene ambiguous. V lost 3 bases to trimming and J lost 7 bases, with 6 bases between them. CDR3 length: 11 residues. From germline, CDR1 is LGHDT and CDR2 YNNKEL (reference sequence). CDR3 sequence: CASSQGCGYTF. In DNA form, the CDR3 reads TGTGCCAGCAGCCAGGGCTGTGGCTACACCTTC.

Points on this clonotype: A junction end diverges from the germline sequence, so it may reflect a read error. The V call is TRBV4-1, the J call TRBJ2-1; no firm D call. The CDR3 contains 12 residues. Germline V lookup: CDR1 MGHRA, CDR2 YSYEKL. CDR3 sequence: CTSSQAGDTQFF. The CDR3 DNA sequence: TGCACCAGCAGCCAGGCTGGGGATACGCAGTTCTTC.

Only a few counts were recorded for this clonotype. The V call is TRBV28, the J call TRBJ2-5; either TRBD1 or TRBD2 may supply D (5 bases each). Germline lookup yields CDR1 MDHEN and CDR2 SYDVKM. V shed 2 bases and J shed 5 bases, with 12 bases lying between them. The CDR3 spans 14 residues. The CDR3 DNA is TGTGCCAGCAGTTTAATCTCGGGGCTGGAGACCCAGTACTTC. Translated, it gives CASSLISGLETQYF.

Notes on this clonotype: A junction end diverges from the germline sequence, so it may reflect a read error. The rearrangement links TRBV6-1 to TRBJ2-7; D is possibly TRBD2 (5 bases). This CDR3 has 14 residues. Germline CDR1 and CDR2: MNHNS and SASEGT. Here the CDR3 reads CASSGSRVIFEQYF. DNA of the CDR3: TGCGCCAGCTCGGGCTCGAGGGTTATCTTTGAGCAGTACTTC.

V gene TRBV11-2 combines with J gene TRBJ2-5; D call uncertain. The CDR3 runs 14 residues. Trimming cost V 3 bases and J 5 bases, with 13 bases left between them. Per the germline V gene, CDR1 is SGHAT and CDR2 is FQNNGV. This CDR3 is CASSFVEREETQYF. The CDR3 bases are TGTGCCAGCAGCTTTGTTGAGCGCGAGGAGACCCAGTACTTC. The variable domain in full, completed from reference TRBV11-2 and TRBJ2-5, reads EAGVAQSPRYKIIEKRQSVAFWCNPISGHATLYWYQQILGQGPKLLIQFQNNGVVDDSQLPKDRFSAERLKGVDSTLKIQPAKLEDSAVYLCASSFVEREETQYFGPGTRLLVL.

The V and J genes are TRBV6-2 or TRBV6-3 and TRBJ1-5; D not resolved. Germline assignment: CDR1 MNHEY and CDR2 SVGEGT. Trimming left V 5 bases short and J 6 bases short, with 5 bases between. CDR3 size: 11 residues. Here the CDR3 reads CASSHPQPQHF. The CDR3 DNA is TGTGCCAGCAGTCACCCTCAGCCCCAGCATTTT.

The chain links TRBV5-6 to TRBJ1-4; 8 bases fit TRBD1. The germline gives CDR1 SGHDT, CDR2 YYEEEE. V was clipped by 3 bases and J by 7 bases; unmatched bases: 14. CDR3 length equals 17 residues. For the CDR3, the DNA is TGTGCCAGCAGCTATGGCAGGGGGCAGGTAGGGGGTGAAAAACTGTTTTTT. This translates into CASSYGRGQVGGEKLFF.

The V and J genes are TRBV19 and TRBJ2-1; maybe TRBD1 (5 bases). The V gene's germline CDR1 is LNHDA and CDR2 SQIVND (reference sequence). Between the trimmed V and J ends, which lost 4 bases and 4 bases, there was a span of 14 bases. The CDR3 is made up of 15 amino acids. Here the CDR3 DNA reads TGTGCCAGTAGTAATCCCCGGTGGACATACAATGAGCAGTTCTTC. Translated: CASSNPRWTYNEQFF.

The chain uses TRBV7-2 and TRBJ2-7; tentatively, D is TRBD1 or TRBD2 (5 bases each). Germline CDR1 reads SGHTA; CDR2 reads FQGNSA. CDR3 length equals 15 residues. Between the trimmed V and J ends, which lost 6 bases and 2 bases, there was a span of 17 bases. The CDR3 DNA sequence: TGTGCCAGCAGATCCCGGGGCCAGCCCCCCTACGAGCAGTACTTC. Amino acid sequence: CASRSRGQPPYEQYF.

This clonotype was observed a handful of times. One base away lies a much larger clone, so this may be a sequencing read error. The chain couples TRBV10-2 to TRBJ2-1; D is possibly TRBD1 (5 bases). With the DNA end fitting TRBJ2-7 better, the J assignment may be wrong. The CDR3 extends over 14 amino acids. Germline-derived CDR1 and CDR2 are WSHSY and SAAADI. The DNA for the CDR3 is TGCGCCAGCAGTGTAGGGGCAGAGTACAATGAGCAGTACTTC. Translated: CASSVGAEYNEQYF.

This chain uses TRBV6-5 with TRBJ1-1; D not certain. The V gene lost 2 bases and the J gene lost 5 bases, with 6 bases spanning the gap. Germline lookup yields CDR1 MNHEY and CDR2 SVGAGI. The CDR3 is 12 residues long. CDR3 loop: CASSYTGTEAFF. The CDR3 nucleotides read TGTGCCAGCAGTTACACCGGGACTGAAGCTTTCTTT.

The V and J genes are TRBV10-3 and TRBJ2-6; perhaps TRBD1 as D (7 bases). This CDR3 is built from 15 residues. Trimming left V 6 bases short and J 0 bases short, with 9 bases between. The germline gives CDR1 ENHRY, CDR2 SYGVKD. The CDR3 protein is CAISRGDSGANVLTF. DNA for the CDR3: TGTGCCATCAGCAGGGGGGACTCTGGGGCCAACGTCCTGACTTTC.

This clonotype has more than one count but fewer than ten. The chain combines TRBV11-2 with TRBJ1-2; TRBD1 agrees at 9 bases. V was pared by 0 bases and J by 5 bases, with 7 bases of the junction left unmatched. CDR1 and CDR2 from the germline V gene are SGHAT and FQNNGV. This CDR3 has 16 residues. In nucleotides, the CDR3 is TGTGCCAGCAGCTTAGATTGGGACAGGGTTCGGTATGGCTACACCTTC. Protein: CASSLDWDRVRYGYTF.

J is TRBJ1-1 and V is TRBV7-9; D is unresolved. There are 12 residues in the CDR3. Germline loops: CDR1 SEHNR, CDR2 FQNEAQ (reference sequence). Trimming shortened V by 10 bases and J by 0 bases, and 9 bases separated the two germline ends. As DNA, the CDR3 is TGTGCCACCAAAGGCATGAACACTGAAGCTTTCTTT. It specifies CATKGMNTEAFF.

V gene TRBV6-6 combines with J gene TRBJ2-3; no definite D call. This CDR3 comprises 14 residues. From germline, CDR1 is MNHNY and CDR2 SVGAGI (reference sequence). The V end lost 6 bases, the J end lost 3 bases, and 13 bases lay between the germline ends. The CDR3 loop is CASSMDGITDTQYF. The CDR3 region has the DNA TGTGCCAGCAGCATGGACGGTATTACAGATACGCAGTATTTT.